This T cell receptor (beta chain) was recovered during a study of blood T cell repertoires in COVID-19. Across the whole study: Samples taken during acute and convalescent COVID-19 were collected in the United States, Italy and Spain. PBMCs, B-cell-depleted T cells, or T cells provided the cDNA or gDNA that made up the material.

The authors' processing: Reference gene primers were amplified, and this amplification served to estimate nucleated cell counts. Generated by immunoSEQ multiplex PCR, the TCRdb table keeps only in-frame clones and is missing some. V and J calls and clone size are given by that table; D and trimming were obtained from the DNA. Here the sample spans approximately 400,000 clones, more than 70% being singletons. Germline CDR1 reads MNHEY; CDR2 reads SMNVEV (reference sequence). V lost 6 bases and J lost 5; bases outside the gene matches: 12. The CDR3 has 16 residues. J is TRBJ2-5 and V is TRBV27, with 10 bases matching TRBD1. The sequence derives from a man aged 40-50 years with acute or convalescent COVID-19. The sequenced sample consisted of peripheral blood. The DNA for the CDR3 is TGTGCCAGCAGGAGAACGCGACAGGGGGCCGGTGAGACCCAGTACTTC. Its protein is CASRRTRQGAGETQYF.